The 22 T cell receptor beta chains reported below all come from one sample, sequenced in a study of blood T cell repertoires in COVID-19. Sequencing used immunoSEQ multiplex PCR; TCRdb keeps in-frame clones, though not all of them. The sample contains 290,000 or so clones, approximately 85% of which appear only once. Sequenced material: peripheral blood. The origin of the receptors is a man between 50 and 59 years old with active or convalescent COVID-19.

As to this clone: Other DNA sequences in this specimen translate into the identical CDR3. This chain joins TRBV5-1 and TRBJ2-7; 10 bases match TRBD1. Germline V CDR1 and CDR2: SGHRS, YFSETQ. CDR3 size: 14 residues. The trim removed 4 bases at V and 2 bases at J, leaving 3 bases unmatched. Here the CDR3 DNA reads TGCGCCAGCAGCCCCGGACAGGGGGCCTACGAGCAGTACTTC. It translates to CASSPGQGAYEQYF.

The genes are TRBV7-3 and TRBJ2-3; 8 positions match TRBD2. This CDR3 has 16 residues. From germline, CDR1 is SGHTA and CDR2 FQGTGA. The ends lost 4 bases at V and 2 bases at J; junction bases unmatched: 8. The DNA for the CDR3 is TGTGCCAGCAGCTCTGTCGGCGGGGGGCACACAGATACGCAGTATTTT. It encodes CASSSVGGGHTDTQYF.

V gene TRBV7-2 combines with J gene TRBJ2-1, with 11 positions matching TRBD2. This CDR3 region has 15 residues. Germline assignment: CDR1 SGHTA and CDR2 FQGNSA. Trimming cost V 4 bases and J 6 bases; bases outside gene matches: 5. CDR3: CASSWRLAGTNEQFF. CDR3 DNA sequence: TGTGCCAGCAGCTGGCGACTAGCGGGGACCAATGAGCAGTTCTTC.

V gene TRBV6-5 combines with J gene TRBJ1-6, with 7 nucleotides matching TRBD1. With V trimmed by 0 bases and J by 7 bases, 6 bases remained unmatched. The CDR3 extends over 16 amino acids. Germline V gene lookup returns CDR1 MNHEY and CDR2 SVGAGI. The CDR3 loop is CASSYSRGQKNSPLHF. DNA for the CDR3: TGTGCCAGCAGTTACTCGAGGGGACAGAAGAATTCACCCCTCCACTTT.

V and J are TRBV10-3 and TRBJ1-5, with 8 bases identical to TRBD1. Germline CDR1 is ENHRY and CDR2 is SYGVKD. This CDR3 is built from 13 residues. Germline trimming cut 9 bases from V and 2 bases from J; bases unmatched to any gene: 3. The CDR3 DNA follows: TGTGCCATTCAGGGGGCTGGCAATCAGCCCCAGCATTTT. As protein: CAIQGAGNQPQHF.

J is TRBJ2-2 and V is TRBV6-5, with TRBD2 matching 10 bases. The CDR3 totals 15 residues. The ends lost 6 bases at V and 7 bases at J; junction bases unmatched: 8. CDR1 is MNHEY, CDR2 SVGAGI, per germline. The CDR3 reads CASRGPSGSVGELFF. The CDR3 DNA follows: TGTGCCAGCAGGGGGCCTAGCGGGAGTGTCGGGGAGCTGTTTTTT.

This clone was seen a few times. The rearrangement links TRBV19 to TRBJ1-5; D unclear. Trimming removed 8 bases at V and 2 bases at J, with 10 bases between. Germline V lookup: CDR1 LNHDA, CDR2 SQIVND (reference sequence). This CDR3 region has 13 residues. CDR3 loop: CASRHGGNQPQHF. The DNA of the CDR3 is TGTGCCAGTCGTCACGGAGGCAATCAGCCCCAGCATTTT.

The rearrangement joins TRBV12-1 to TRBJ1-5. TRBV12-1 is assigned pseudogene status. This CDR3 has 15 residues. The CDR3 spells CASSFWGDSNQPQHF. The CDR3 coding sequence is TGTGCCAGCAGCTTTTGGGGGGATAGCAATCAGCCCCAGCATTTT.

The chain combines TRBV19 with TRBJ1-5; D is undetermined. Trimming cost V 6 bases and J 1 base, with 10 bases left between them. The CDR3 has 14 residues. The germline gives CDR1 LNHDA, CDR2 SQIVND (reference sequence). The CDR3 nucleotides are TGTGCCAGTAGAAGCTTATACAGCAATCAGCCCCAGCATTTT. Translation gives CASRSLYSNQPQHF.

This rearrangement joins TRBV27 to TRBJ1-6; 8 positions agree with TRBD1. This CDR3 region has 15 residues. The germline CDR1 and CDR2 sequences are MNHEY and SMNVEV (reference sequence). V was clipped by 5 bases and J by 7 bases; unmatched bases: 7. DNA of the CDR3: TGTGCCAGCAGTCCCTCTTACAGGGGGAATTCACCCCTCCACTTT. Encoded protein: CASSPSYRGNSPLHF.

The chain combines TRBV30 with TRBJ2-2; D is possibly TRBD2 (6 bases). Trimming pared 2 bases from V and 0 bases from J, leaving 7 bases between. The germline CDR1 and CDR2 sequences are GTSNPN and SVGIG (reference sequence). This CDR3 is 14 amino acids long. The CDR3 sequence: CAWSRDSNTGELFF. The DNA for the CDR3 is TGTGCCTGGAGTAGGGACTCGAACACCGGGGAGCTGTTTTTT.

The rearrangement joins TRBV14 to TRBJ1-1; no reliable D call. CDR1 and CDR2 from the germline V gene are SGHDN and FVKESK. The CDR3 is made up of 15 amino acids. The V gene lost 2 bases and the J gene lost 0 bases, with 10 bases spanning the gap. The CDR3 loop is CASSQFLNMNTEAFF. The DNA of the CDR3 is TGTGCCAGCAGCCAATTCCTGAACATGAACACTGAAGCTTTCTTT.

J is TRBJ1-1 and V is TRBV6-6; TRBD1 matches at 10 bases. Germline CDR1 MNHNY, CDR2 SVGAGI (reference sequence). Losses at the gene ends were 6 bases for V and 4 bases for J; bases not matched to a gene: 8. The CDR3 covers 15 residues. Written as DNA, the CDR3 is TGTGCCAGCAGCACCAGGGACAGGGGTTTCACTGAAGCTTTCTTT. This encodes CASSTRDRGFTEAFF.

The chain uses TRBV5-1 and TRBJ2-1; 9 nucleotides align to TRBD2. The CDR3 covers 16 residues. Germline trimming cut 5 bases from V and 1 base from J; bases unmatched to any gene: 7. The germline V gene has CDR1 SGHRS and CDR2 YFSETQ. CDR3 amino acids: CASRGGGRESYNEQFF. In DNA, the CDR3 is TGCGCCAGCAGAGGGGGCGGGAGGGAGTCCTACAATGAGCAGTTCTTC.

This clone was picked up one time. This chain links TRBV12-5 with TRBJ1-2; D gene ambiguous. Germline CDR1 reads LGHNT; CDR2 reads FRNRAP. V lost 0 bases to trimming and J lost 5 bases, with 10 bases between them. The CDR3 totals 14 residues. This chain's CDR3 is CASGLVPGGYGYTF. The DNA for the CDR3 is TGTGCTAGTGGTTTGGTTCCTGGCGGGTATGGCTACACCTTC.

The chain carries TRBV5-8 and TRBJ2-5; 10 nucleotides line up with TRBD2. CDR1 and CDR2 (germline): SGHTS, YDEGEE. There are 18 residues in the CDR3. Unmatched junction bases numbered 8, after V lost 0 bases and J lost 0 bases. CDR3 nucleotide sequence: TGTGCCAGCAGCTTGGGGGATCTAGCGGGGGCGTACCAAGAGACCCAGTACTTC. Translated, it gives CASSLGDLAGAYQETQYF.

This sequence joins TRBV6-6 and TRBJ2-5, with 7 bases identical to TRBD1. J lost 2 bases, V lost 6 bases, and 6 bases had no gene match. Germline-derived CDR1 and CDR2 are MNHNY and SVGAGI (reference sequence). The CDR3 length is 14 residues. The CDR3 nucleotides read TGTGCCAGCAGATCCACAGGGGCTCAAGAGACCCAGTACTTC. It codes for CASRSTGAQETQYF.

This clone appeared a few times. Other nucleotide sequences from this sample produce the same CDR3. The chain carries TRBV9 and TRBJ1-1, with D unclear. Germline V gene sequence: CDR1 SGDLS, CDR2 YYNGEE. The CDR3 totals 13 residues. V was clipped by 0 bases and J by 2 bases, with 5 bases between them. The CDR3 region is CASSVDRNTEAFF. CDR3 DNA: TGTGCCAGCAGCGTAGACAGAAACACTGAAGCTTTCTTT.

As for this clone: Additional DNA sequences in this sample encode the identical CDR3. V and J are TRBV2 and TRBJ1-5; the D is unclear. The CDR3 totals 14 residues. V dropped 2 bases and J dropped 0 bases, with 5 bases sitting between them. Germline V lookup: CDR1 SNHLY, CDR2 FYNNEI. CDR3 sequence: CASSELNSNQPQHF. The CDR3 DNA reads TGTGCCAGCAGTGAATTAAATAGCAATCAGCCCCAGCATTTT.

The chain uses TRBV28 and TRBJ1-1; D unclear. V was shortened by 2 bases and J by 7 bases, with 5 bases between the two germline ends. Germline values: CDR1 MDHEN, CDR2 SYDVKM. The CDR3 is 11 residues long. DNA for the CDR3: TGTGCCAGCAGTTTAACTAGTGAAGCTTTCTTT. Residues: CASSLTSEAFF.

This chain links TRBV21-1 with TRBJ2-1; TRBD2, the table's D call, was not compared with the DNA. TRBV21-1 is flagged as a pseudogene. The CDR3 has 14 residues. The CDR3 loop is CASSKGTTPNEQFF. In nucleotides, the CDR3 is TGTGCCAGCAGCAAAGGGACTACTCCCAATGAGCAGTTCTTC.

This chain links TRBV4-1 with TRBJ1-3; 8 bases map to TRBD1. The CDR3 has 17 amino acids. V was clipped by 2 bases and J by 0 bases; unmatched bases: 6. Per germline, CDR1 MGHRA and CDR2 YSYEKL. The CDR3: CASSQPDRGGSGNTIYF. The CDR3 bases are TGCGCCAGCAGCCAACCCGACAGGGGAGGCTCTGGAAACACCATATATTTT.